This TCR beta chain emerged from a study of identical twins. Germline assignment: CDR1 SGHTA and CDR2 FQGNSA. This CDR3 has 13 amino acids. V lost 2 bases and J lost 10, with 12 bases in between. MiXCR, applied by TCRdb to the 5' RACE reads, yields one record per CDR3 protein. The sample records more than 600,000 distinct CDR3 sequences, about 20% being singletons. Separately, the same data were catalogued under a study of T cells expressing NK-cell markers.

This chain uses TRBV7-2 with TRBJ2-1; D may be TRBD1 (6 bases). This receptor was identified in a woman in her late teens or twenties in good health. The sample consisted of PBMCs. The CDR3 DNA follows: TGTGCCAGCAGCTTATGGCCCGGGACAGAGCAGTTCTTC. Translated: CASSLWPGTEQFF.